These 31 T cell receptor beta chains were sequenced from one sample in a study of human T cells and chemical hapten exposure. TCRdb ran MiXCR on the RACE reads and lists one entry per CDR3 protein. The top ten clones hold 2.1% of a sample with 150,000 to 200,000 distinct CDR3 sequences, around 30% of them seen once. Described time point: patch test 3, about 24 weeks after DPC sensitization. Treatment here: therapeutic diphenylcyclopropenone sensitization with weekly scalp DPC. The sample consisted of whole blood, taken in connection with sensitization to the hapten diphenylcyclopropenone (DPC). The source is a young woman with alopecia areata. Some clones in this sample may be carry-over from other donors' samples.

CDR3 in DNA: TGTGCCAGCAGCGGTAGCGGGCGGCGGAATGAGCAGTTCTTC. It specifies CASSGSGRRNEQFF. The chain joins TRBV7-8 to TRBJ2-1, with TRBD2 matching 7 bases. CDR3 length equals 14 residues. From germline, CDR1 is SGHVS and CDR2 FQNEAQ. V lost 5 bases to trimming and J lost 7 bases; unmatched junction nucleotides: 8.

This clonotype was counted only a few times. V and J are TRBV20-1 and TRBJ2-7; D uncertain. The CDR3 spans 13 residues. Germline V gene lookup returns CDR1 DFQATT and CDR2 SNEGSKA (reference sequence). V shed 6 bases and J shed 4 bases, with 16 bases lying between them. As DNA, the CDR3 is TGCAGTGCCCCGGACGCCATGGAGTACGAGCAGTACTTC. Translation: CSAPDAMEYEQYF.

This chain links TRBV20-1 with TRBJ1-4; D gene unclear. The germline V and J ends were trimmed by 0 bases and 9 bases, with 8 bases remaining between them. CDR1 is DFQATT and CDR2 is SNEGSKA in the germline V gene (reference sequence). The CDR3 loop spans 12 amino acids. CDR3 region: CSAREDGKKLFF. In DNA, the CDR3 is TGCAGTGCTAGAGAAGACGGGAAAAAACTGTTTTTT.

The chain recombines TRBV4-1 with TRBJ1-4, with D tentatively TRBD1 (5 bases). This CDR3 region has 15 residues. Germline V gives CDR1 MGHRA, CDR2 YSYEKL. The V gene lost 1 base and the J gene lost 4 bases, with 10 bases spanning the gap. CDR3 nucleotide sequence: TGCGCCAGCAGCCAAGGCGGGGGAATTAATGAAAAACTGTTTTTT. As protein: CASSQGGGINEKLFF.

This rearrangement joins TRBV20-1 to TRBJ1-6; 10 bases agree with TRBD1. CDR3 size: 16 residues. V shed 3 bases, J shed 9 bases, and the junction held 11 bases outside the gene matches. Germline CDR1 is DFQATT and CDR2 is SNEGSKA (reference sequence). The CDR3 sequence: CSARDNDRGLSSPLHF. The CDR3 bases are TGCAGTGCTAGGGATAATGACAGGGGGCTGAGTTCACCCCTCCACTTT.

This clonotype was seen a single time. The rearrangement joins TRBV29-1 to TRBJ2-3; D remains unclear. This CDR3 spans 13 amino acids. Germline-derived CDR1 and CDR2 are SQVTM and ANQGSEA. The V gene lost 4 bases and the J gene lost 0 bases, with 8 bases spanning the gap. DNA of the CDR3: TGCAGCGTTGCTCCGTCTAGCACAGATACGCAGTATTTT. Residues: CSVAPSSTDTQYF.

The chain recombines TRBV20-1 with TRBJ1-2; D gene uncertain. Germline lookup yields CDR1 DFQATT and CDR2 SNEGSKA (reference sequence). Trimming took 3 bases from V and 0 from J, leaving 14 bases between them. The CDR3 is 15 residues long. CDR3 coding DNA: TGCAGTGCTAGCAACAGAATTATTCCTAACTATGGCTACACCTTC. Its protein is CSASNRIIPNYGYTF.

As for this clonotype: This CDR3 is missing its conserved last phenylalanine or tryptophan, likely due to a read error. This chain connects TRBV7-2 to TRBJ2-3; TRBD2 matches 7 bases. This CDR3 comprises 18 residues. With 7 bases clipped from V and 4 bases from J, the junction kept 20 bases outside the gene matches. Per the germline V gene, CDR1 is SGHTA and CDR2 is FQGNSA. CDR3 DNA: TGTGCCAGCACCGCCCCCCTGTCTGGCGGGGGTCCGGCAGATACGCAGTATCTT. Protein: CASTAPLSGGGPADTQYL.

This clonotype has just a few counts. The chain couples TRBV3-1 to TRBJ2-7; 8 nucleotides align to TRBD2. The CDR3 is 14 amino acids. V was clipped by 4 bases and J by 3 bases; unmatched bases: 5. The germline gives CDR1 LGHDT, CDR2 YNNKEL (reference sequence). CDR3 residues: CASSPQRGYYEQYF. The DNA of the CDR3 is TGTGCCAGCAGCCCCCAGCGGGGGTACTACGAGCAGTACTTC.

The rearrangement uses TRBV7-2 and TRBJ2-5; no clear D gene. V was cut by 3 bases and J by 1 base, with 6 bases left in between. The CDR3 has 13 residues. From germline, CDR1 is SGHTA and CDR2 FQGNSA. CDR3 bases: TGTGCCAGCAGCTTTCTAGTCCAAGAGACCCAGTACTTC. Amino acids: CASSFLVQETQYF.

The chain uses TRBV29-1 and TRBJ2-1; no definite D call. Germline-derived CDR1 and CDR2 are SQVTM and ANQGSEA. V was cut by 3 bases and J by 6 bases, with 3 bases left in between. This CDR3 region has 10 residues. The CDR3 DNA reads as TGCAGCGTTGATCGCAATGAGCAGTTCTTC. Its protein product is CSVDRNEQFF.

This clonotype has just a few counts. The V and J genes are TRBV10-3 and TRBJ2-7; a possible D gene is TRBD2 (5 bases). This CDR3 comprises 12 residues. The V end lost 6 bases, the J end lost 2 bases, and 8 bases lay between the germline ends. Germline CDR1 and CDR2: ENHRY and SYGVKD. This CDR3 reads CAISGGPYEQYF. The CDR3, as DNA: TGTGCCATCAGCGGCGGGCCCTACGAGCAGTACTTC.

This clonotype was found a few times. The gene calls are TRBV4-1 and TRBJ2-1; TRBD2 aligns across 10 bases. The junction had 2 bases not matched to a gene; V was cut back by 1 base and J by 2 bases. CDR1 is MGHRA, CDR2 YSYEKL, per germline. CDR3 length: 16 amino acids. The CDR3 region is CASSQVGTSAYNEQFF. CDR3 bases: TGCGCCAGCAGCCAAGTAGGGACTAGCGCCTACAATGAGCAGTTCTTC.

The chain recombines TRBV10-3 with TRBJ1-5; the D is unclear. CDR3 length: 14 amino acids. Trimming took off 6 bases at V and 2 bases at J, with 11 bases between the two ends. CDR1 is ENHRY, CDR2 SYGVKD, per germline. The CDR3 protein is CAISADGGNQPQHF. The CDR3 nucleotides read TGTGCCATCAGCGCCGATGGTGGCAATCAGCCCCAGCATTTT.

The chain carries TRBV7-9 and TRBJ2-3, with D tentatively TRBD2 (6 bases). The germline V gene encodes CDR1 SEHNR and CDR2 FQNEAQ (reference sequence). The V end was cut by 7 bases, the J end by 3 bases, with 17 bases between. The CDR3 has 15 residues. CDR3 in amino acids: CASTIIMGRTDTQYF. CDR3 coding DNA: TGTGCCAGCACCATTATAATGGGGAGGACAGATACGCAGTATTTT.

This clonotype appeared a few times. V gene TRBV6-6 combines with J gene TRBJ1-5; D may be TRBD1 (6 bases). Trimming removed 7 bases from V and 7 bases from J, with 14 bases in between. Per the germline V gene, CDR1 is MNHNY and CDR2 is SVGAGI (reference sequence). CDR3 length equals 13 residues. This CDR3 is CASTRPGGQPQHF. CDR3 nucleotide sequence: TGTGCCAGCACCCGACCCGGGGGCCAGCCCCAGCATTTT.

The chain employs TRBV29-1 and TRBJ1-1; D unclear. The germline CDR1 and CDR2 sequences are SQVTM and ANQGSEA. The CDR3 covers 9 residues. Trimming removed 3 bases from V and 4 bases from J, with 0 bases in between. The CDR3 loop is CSVDTEAFF. DNA for the CDR3: TGCAGCGTTGACACTGAAGCTTTCTTT.

This clonotype was counted only a few times. The chain uses TRBV20-1 and TRBJ1-2; TRBD1 matches at 8 bases. The germline V gene encodes CDR1 DFQATT and CDR2 SNEGSKA (reference sequence). Germline trimming cut 2 bases from V and 6 bases from J; bases unmatched to any gene: 2. The CDR3 runs 12 residues. The CDR3 region is CSARQGAHGYTF. DNA of the CDR3: TGCAGTGCTAGACAGGGGGCACATGGCTACACCTTC.

Comment on this clonotype: Mismatch with germline at one junction end may stem from a read error. CDR3 sequence reads: CASSEGPGTEDF. Here the CDR3 DNA reads TGTGCCAGCAGTGAAGGACCCGGGACAGAGGACTTC. V and J are TRBV6-1 and TRBJ2-7; TRBD1 agrees at 7 bases. This CDR3 has 12 residues. Germline V gene sequence: CDR1 MNHNS, CDR2 SASEGT.

This chain connects TRBV4-1 to TRBJ2-3, with 15 positions matching TRBD2. The junction had 4 bases not matched to a gene; V was cut back by 4 bases and J by 5 bases. Germline CDR1 and CDR2: MGHRA and YSYEKL. CDR3 length equals 16 residues. The CDR3 DNA reads TGCGCCAGCAGCCCCGGACTAGCGGGGGGGGTAGATACGCAGTATTTT. It is translated as CASSPGLAGGVDTQYF.

This clonotype was counted only a few times. This chain joins TRBV6-5 and TRBJ1-6; possibly TRBD1 for D (6 bases). V was pared by 7 bases and J by 7 bases, with 17 bases between. From germline, CDR1 is MNHEY and CDR2 SVGAGI. There are 15 residues in the CDR3. DNA of the CDR3: TGTGCCAGCACTCCGGGGGGGGGCTTCAATTCACCCCTCCACTTT. Protein product: CASTPGGGFNSPLHF.

V gene TRBV4-2 combines with J gene TRBJ2-7, with D possibly being TRBD1 or TRBD2 (6 bases each). Trimming took off 3 bases at V and 2 bases at J, with 20 bases between the two ends. Germline CDR1 is LGHNA and CDR2 is YNFKEQ. The CDR3 contains 17 residues. The CDR3 sequence is CASSHPQQGPGAYEQYF. In DNA, the CDR3 is TGTGCCAGCAGCCACCCCCAGCAGGGGCCGGGGGCCTACGAGCAGTACTTC.

This clonotype was detected only a few times. This chain uses TRBV5-1 with TRBJ2-2; 8 positions match TRBD1. The CDR3 sequence is 15 residues long. Losses at the gene ends were 3 bases for V and 4 bases for J; bases not matched to a gene: 5. Germline V lookup: CDR1 SGHRS, CDR2 YFSETQ. This chain's CDR3 is CASSSGQDFTGELFF. The CDR3 DNA reads TGCGCCAGCAGCTCGGGACAGGACTTCACCGGGGAGCTGTTTTTT.

The chain links TRBV30 to TRBJ2-7; D remains ambiguous. This CDR3 has 11 residues. Germline values: CDR1 GTSNPN, CDR2 SVGIG (reference sequence). Deletions cut 8 bases from V and 2 bases from J, with 10 bases between. The CDR3 region is CAVDKTYEQYF. The CDR3 coding sequence is TGTGCCGTCGACAAGACCTACGAGCAGTACTTC.

This clonotype was counted once. The chain has TRBV10-3 and TRBJ1-2, with TRBD1 as a possible D gene (5 bases). Germline CDR1 is ENHRY and CDR2 is SYGVKD. The CDR3 is made up of 15 amino acids. V was cut by 5 bases and J by 7 bases, with 20 bases left in between. The CDR3 reads CAISKGDGGMRGYTF. The CDR3 region has the DNA TGTGCCATCAGTAAAGGGGACGGCGGTATGCGTGGCTACACCTTC.

The chain combines TRBV12-3 or TRBV12-4 with TRBJ2-2; D is uncertain. CDR3 size: 14 residues. Trimming took 2 bases from V and 4 from J, leaving 8 bases between them. CDR3 sequence reads: CASSLRSGTGELFF. In nucleotides, the CDR3 is TGTGCCAGCAGTTTAAGGTCCGGCACCGGGGAGCTGTTTTTT.

The chain is built from TRBV6-5 and TRBJ1-6, with 7 bases that match TRBD1. The CDR3 totals 15 residues. J was trimmed by 7 bases and V by 0 bases; bases with no gene match: 3. Germline V gives CDR1 MNHEY, CDR2 SVGAGI. The CDR3 nucleotides are TGTGCCAGCAGTTACTCCGGGACAGCGAATTCACCCCTCCACTTT. Its protein is CASSYSGTANSPLHF.

This clonotype showed up just a few times. The rearrangement uses TRBV5-1 and TRBJ2-7, with D possibly being TRBD1 or TRBD2 (7 bases each). CDR3 length equals 14 residues. CDR1 and CDR2 from the germline V gene are SGHRS and YFSETQ. V was clipped by 4 bases and J by 3 bases, with 14 bases between them. DNA of the CDR3: TGCGCCAGCAGCCCGGGACAGCGGGGCTACGAGCAGTACTTC. Protein sequence: CASSPGQRGYEQYF.

This clonotype was observed a handful of times. V usage is TRBV2 and J usage is TRBJ2-7; D gene unclear. Germline loops: CDR1 SNHLY, CDR2 FYNNEI. Trimming removed 5 bases at V and 6 bases at J, with 8 bases between. This CDR3 is built from 11 residues. The CDR3 loop is CASSHNPEQYF. The CDR3 DNA is TGTGCCAGCAGTCACAACCCCGAGCAGTACTTC.

The chain links TRBV4-2 to TRBJ2-3; maybe TRBD1 (6 bases). Germline V lookup: CDR1 LGHNA, CDR2 YNFKEQ. The CDR3 consists of 18 residues. Trimming took 2 bases from V and 0 from J, leaving 18 bases between them. The CDR3 DNA follows: TGTGCCAGCAGCCAACCTTACCCAGGGGCTTCGAGCACAGATACGCAGTATTTT. It yields the protein CASSQPYPGASSTDTQYF.

This clonotype was seen more than once but under ten times. The chain carries TRBV29-1 and TRBJ1-1; TRBD1 is a possible D gene (5 bases). The germline V gene has CDR1 SQVTM and CDR2 ANQGSEA. The CDR3 loop spans 11 amino acids. With 3 bases removed from V and 10 bases from J, the gap between germline ends came to 12 bases. Written as DNA, the CDR3 is TGCAGCGTTGACCGGGGCGGCGGAGCTTTCTTT. Translating it yields CSVDRGGGAFF.